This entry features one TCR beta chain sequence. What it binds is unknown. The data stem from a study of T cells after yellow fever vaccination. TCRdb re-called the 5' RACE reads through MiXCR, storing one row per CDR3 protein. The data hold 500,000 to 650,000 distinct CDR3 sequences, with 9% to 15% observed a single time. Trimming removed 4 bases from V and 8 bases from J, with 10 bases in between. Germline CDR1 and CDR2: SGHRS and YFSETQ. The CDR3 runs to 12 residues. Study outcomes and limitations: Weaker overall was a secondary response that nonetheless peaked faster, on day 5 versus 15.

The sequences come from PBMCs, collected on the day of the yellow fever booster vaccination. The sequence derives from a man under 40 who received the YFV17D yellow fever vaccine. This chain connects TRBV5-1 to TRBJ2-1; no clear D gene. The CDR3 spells CASSPSTDEQFF. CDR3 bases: TGCGCCAGCAGCCCTTCTACGGATGAGCAGTTCTTC.